The 6 T cell receptor beta chains below all came from one sample that was sequenced in a study of Ad26.COV2.S vaccination and SARS-CoV-2 variants. Documented treatment: roughly 19 received Ad26.COV2.S at low or high dose, single or two shots; roughly 5 received placebo; per-sample allocation not given. Specimen acquisition occurred on day 63 following the initial vaccine or placebo injection. The table came from immunoSEQ multiplex PCR; TCRdb's copy has only in-frame clones and leaves some out. Of around 300,000 clones listed, more than 85% are singletons. The sample consisted of peripheral blood, taken in a trial of Ad26.COV2.S vaccine versus placebo. The receptor source for this set is a person between 18 and 59 years old who received the Ad26.COV2.S COVID-19 vaccine or a placebo.

The J gene is TRBJ2-1, the V gene TRBV24-1; D remains ambiguous. Per germline, CDR1 KGHDR and CDR2 SFDVKD. V gave up 4 bases and J gave up 4 bases, with 7 bases separating them. The CDR3 runs to 13 residues. CDR3 nucleotide sequence: TGTGCCACCAGTGAGGCAGGATACAATGAGCAGTTCTTC. Protein sequence: CATSEAGYNEQFF.

The chain uses TRBV2 and TRBJ1-2, with 8 nucleotides matching TRBD1. This CDR3 is built from 13 residues. CDR1 is SNHLY and CDR2 is FYNNEI in the germline V gene. Trimming cost V 6 bases and J 6 bases; bases outside gene matches: 6. CDR3 amino acids: CASSLDRGDGYTF. The DNA of the CDR3 is TGTGCCAGCAGCCTCGACAGGGGTGATGGCTACACCTTC.

The CDR3 spells CASSLGEDTQYF. DNA of the CDR3: TGTGCCAGCAGCTTGGGGGAAGATACGCAGTATTTT. The chain recombines TRBV11-1 with TRBJ2-3; either TRBD1 or TRBD2 may supply D (5 bases each). The CDR3 consists of 12 residues. V lost 3 bases to trimming and J lost 5 bases, with 6 bases between them. Germline values: CDR1 SGHAT, CDR2 FQDESV (reference sequence). Using reference TRBV11-1 and TRBJ2-3 for the parts outside the CDR3, the full variable domain is EAEVAQSPRYKITEKSQAVAFWCDPISGHATLYWYRQILGQGPELLVQFQDESVVDDSQLPKDRFSAERLKGVDSTLKIQPAELGDSAMYLCASSLGEDTQYFGPGTRLTVL.

The chain links TRBV20-1 to TRBJ2-5; TRBD1 or TRBD2 may be the D gene (5 bases each). The CDR3 covers 13 residues. Between the trimmed V and J ends, which lost 3 bases and 0 bases, there was a span of 8 bases. Germline loops: CDR1 DFQATT, CDR2 SNEGSKA (reference sequence). The chain's CDR3 is CSASGGNQETQYF. Here the CDR3 DNA reads TGCAGTGCTAGTGGGGGAAACCAAGAGACCCAGTACTTC.

The V call is TRBV7-2, the J call TRBJ1-2; no clear D. The CDR3 has 14 amino acids. Trimming stripped 5 bases from V and 1 base from J, with 11 bases between. Germline CDR1 and CDR2: SGHTA and FQGNSA. This chain's CDR3 is CASSQGLVNYGYTF. CDR3 in DNA: TGTGCCAGCAGCCAAGGACTAGTTAACTATGGCTACACCTTC.

This chain links TRBV4-3 with TRBJ1-5; D not certain. Trimming shortened V by 0 bases and J by 6 bases, and 9 bases separated the two germline ends. Germline assignment: CDR1 LGHNA and CDR2 YSLEER. This CDR3 region has 14 residues. CDR3 nucleotides: TGCGCCAGCAGCCAAGACTGGGAAGCTCAGCCCCAGCATTTT. This sequence encodes CASSQDWEAQPQHF.